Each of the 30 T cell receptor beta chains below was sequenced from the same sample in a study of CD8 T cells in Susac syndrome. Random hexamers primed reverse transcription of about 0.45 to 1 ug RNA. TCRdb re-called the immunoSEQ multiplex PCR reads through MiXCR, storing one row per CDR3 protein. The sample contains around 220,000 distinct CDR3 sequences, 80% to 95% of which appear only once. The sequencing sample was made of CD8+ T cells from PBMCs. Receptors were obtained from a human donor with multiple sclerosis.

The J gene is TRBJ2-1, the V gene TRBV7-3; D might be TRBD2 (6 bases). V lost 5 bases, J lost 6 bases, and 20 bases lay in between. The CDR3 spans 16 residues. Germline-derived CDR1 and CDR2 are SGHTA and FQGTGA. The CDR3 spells CASSPNRGWELNEQFF. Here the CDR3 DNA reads TGTGCCAGCAGCCCGAACCGGGGGTGGGAGCTCAATGAGCAGTTCTTC.

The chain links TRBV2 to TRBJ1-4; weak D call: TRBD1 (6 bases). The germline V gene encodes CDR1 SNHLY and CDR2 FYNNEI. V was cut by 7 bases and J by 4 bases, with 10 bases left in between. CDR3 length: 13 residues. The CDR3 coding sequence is TGTGCCAGCAACAGGGACCATAATGAAAAACTGTTTTTT. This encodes CASNRDHNEKLFF. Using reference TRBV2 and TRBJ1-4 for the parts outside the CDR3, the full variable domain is EPEVTQTPSHQVTQMGQEVILRCVPISNHLYFYWYRQILGQKVEFLVSFYNNEISEKSEIFDDQFSVERPDGSNFTLKIRSTKLEDSAMYFCASNRDHNEKLFFGSGTQLSVL.

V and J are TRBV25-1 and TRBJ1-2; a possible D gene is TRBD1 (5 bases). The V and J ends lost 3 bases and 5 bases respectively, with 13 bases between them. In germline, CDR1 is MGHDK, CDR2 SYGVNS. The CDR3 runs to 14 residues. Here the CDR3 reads CASSEWDGPYGYTF. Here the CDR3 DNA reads TGTGCCAGCAGTGAGTGGGACGGTCCTTATGGCTACACCTTC.

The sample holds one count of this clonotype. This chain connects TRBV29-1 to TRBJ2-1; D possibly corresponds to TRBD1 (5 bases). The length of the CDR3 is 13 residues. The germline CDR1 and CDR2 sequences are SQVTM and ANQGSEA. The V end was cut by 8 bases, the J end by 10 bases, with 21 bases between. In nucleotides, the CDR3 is TGCAGCCACCTCCCAGGGTCCCGCGCCGAGCAGTTCTTC. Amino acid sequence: CSHLPGSRAEQFF.

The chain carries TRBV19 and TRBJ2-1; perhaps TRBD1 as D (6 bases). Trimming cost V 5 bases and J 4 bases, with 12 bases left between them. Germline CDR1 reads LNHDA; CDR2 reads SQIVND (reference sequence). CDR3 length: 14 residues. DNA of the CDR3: TGTGCCAGTAGTTTCCGGGACATATACAATGAGCAGTTCTTC. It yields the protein CASSFRDIYNEQFF.

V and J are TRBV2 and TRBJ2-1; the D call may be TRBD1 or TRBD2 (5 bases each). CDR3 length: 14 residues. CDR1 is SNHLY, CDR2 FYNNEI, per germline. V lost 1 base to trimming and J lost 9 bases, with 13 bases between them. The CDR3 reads CASSEGTGTPEQFF. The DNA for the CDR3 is TGTGCCAGCAGTGAAGGGACCGGGACCCCTGAGCAGTTCTTC.

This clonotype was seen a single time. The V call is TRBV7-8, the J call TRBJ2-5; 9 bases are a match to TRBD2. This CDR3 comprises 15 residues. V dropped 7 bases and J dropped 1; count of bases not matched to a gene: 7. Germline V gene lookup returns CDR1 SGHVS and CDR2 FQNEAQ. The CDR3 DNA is TGTGCCAGCACCATAGCGGGGGCCTTCCAAGAGACCCAGTACTTC. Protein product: CASTIAGAFQETQYF.

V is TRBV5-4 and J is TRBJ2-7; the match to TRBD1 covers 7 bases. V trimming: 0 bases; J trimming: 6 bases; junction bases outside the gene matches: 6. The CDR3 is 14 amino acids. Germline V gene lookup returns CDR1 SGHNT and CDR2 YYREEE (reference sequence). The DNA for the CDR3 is TGTGCCAGCAGCTTGGGGGGGCCAGGGGGCGAGCAGTACTTC. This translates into CASSLGGPGGEQYF.

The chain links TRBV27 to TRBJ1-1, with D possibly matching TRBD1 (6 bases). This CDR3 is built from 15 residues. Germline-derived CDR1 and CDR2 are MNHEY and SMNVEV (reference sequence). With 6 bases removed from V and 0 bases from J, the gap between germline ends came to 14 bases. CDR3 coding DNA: TGTGCCAGCAGCCGCTATAGGGGGGTGAACACTGAAGCTTTCTTT. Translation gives CASSRYRGVNTEAFF.

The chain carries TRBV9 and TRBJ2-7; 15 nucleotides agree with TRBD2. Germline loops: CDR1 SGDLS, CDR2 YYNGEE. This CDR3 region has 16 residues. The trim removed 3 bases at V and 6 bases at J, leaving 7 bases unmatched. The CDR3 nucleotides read TGTGCCAGCAGCGATGGACTAGCGGGGGGGCCGGGCGAGCAGTACTTC. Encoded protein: CASSDGLAGGPGEQYF.

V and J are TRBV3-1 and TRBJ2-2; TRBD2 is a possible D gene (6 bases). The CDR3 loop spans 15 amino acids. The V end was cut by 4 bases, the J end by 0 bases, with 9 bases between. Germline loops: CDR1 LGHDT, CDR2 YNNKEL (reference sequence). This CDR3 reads CASSLLAANTGELFF. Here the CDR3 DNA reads TGTGCCAGCAGCCTCTTAGCGGCGAACACCGGGGAGCTGTTTTTT. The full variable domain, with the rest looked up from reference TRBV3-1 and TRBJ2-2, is DTAVSQTPKYLVTQMGNDKSIKCEQNLGHDTMYWYKQDSKKFLKIMFSYNNKELIINETVPNRFSPKSPDKAHLNLHINSLELGDSAVYFCASSLLAANTGELFFGEGSRLTVL.

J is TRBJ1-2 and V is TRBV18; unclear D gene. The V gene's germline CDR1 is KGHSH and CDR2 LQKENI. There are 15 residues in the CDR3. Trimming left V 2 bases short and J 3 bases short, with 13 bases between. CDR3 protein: CASSPLVPWDYGYTF. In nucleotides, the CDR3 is TGTGCCAGCTCACCATTGGTCCCTTGGGACTATGGCTACACCTTC.

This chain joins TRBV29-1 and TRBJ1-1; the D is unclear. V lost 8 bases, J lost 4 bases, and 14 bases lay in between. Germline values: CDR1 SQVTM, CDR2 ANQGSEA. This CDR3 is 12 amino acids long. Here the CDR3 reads CSTNPDGTEAFF. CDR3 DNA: TGCAGCACGAACCCTGACGGCACTGAAGCTTTCTTT. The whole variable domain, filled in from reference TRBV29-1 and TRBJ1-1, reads SAVISQKPSRDICQRGTSLTIQCQVDSQVTMMFWYRQQPGQSLTLIATANQGSEATYESGFVIDKFPISRPNLTFSTLTVSNMSPEDSSIYLCSTNPDGTEAFFGQGTRLTVV.

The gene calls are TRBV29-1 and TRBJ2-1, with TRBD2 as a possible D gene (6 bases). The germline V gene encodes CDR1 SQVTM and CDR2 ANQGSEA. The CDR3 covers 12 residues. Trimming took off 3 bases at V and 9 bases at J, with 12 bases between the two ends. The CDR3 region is CSVDGGTIEQFF. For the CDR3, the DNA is TGCAGCGTTGATGGCGGGACGATTGAGCAGTTCTTC.

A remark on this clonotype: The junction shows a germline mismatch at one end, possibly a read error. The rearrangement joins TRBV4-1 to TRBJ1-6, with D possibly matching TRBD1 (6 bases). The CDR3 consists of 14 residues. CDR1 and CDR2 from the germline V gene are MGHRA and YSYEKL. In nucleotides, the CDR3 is TGCGCCAGCAGCCAAGACGGGTACAGGGCACCCCTCCTCTTT. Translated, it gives CASSQDGYRAPLLF.

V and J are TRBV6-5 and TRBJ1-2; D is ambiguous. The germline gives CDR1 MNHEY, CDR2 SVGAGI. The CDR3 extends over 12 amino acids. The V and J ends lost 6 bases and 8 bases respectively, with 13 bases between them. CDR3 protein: CASRPGNSGYTF. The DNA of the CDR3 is TGTGCCAGCAGGCCGGGGAATAGCGGCTACACCTTC.

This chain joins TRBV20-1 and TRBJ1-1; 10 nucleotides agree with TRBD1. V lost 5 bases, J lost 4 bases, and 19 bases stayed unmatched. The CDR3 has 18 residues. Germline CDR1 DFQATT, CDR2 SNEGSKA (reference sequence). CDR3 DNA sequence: TGCAGTGCTCAGGACCGGGACAGGGGAATAATGTTTGGCACTGAAGCTTTCTTT. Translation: CSAQDRDRGIMFGTEAFF.

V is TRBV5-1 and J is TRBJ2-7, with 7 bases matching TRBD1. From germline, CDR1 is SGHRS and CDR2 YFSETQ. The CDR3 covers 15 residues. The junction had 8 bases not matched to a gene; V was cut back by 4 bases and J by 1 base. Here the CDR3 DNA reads TGCGCCAGCAGCGACAGGGATACCCAATCCTACGAGCAGTACTTC. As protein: CASSDRDTQSYEQYF.

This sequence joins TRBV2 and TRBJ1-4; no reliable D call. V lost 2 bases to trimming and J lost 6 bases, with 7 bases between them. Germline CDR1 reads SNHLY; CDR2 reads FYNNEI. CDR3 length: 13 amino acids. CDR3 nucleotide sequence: TGTGCCAGCAGTGAATCGGAAGATGAAAAACTGTTTTTT. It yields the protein CASSESEDEKLFF.

The chain's CDR3 is CASSPIAGGPYNEQFF. CDR3 nucleotide sequence: TGTGCCAGCAGTCCAATAGCGGGGGGGCCATATAATGAGCAGTTCTTC. The chain links TRBV3-1 to TRBJ2-1; 11 positions agree with TRBD2. CDR1 LGHDT and CDR2 YNNKEL come from the germline V gene (reference sequence). The CDR3 spans 16 residues. The ends lost 6 bases at V and 7 bases at J; junction bases unmatched: 11.

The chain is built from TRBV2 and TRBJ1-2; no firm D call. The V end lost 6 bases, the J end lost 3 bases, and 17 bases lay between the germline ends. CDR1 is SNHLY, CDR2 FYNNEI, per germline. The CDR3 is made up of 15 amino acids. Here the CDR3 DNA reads TGTGCCAGCAGCCCGGTGGGTGGCGGGTACTATGGCTACACCTTC. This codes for CASSPVGGGYYGYTF. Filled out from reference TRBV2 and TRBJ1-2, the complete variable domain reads EPEVTQTPSHQVTQMGQEVILRCVPISNHLYFYWYRQILGQKVEFLVSFYNNEISEKSEIFDDQFSVERPDGSNFTLKIRSTKLEDSAMYFCASSPVGGGYYGYTFGSGTRLTVV.

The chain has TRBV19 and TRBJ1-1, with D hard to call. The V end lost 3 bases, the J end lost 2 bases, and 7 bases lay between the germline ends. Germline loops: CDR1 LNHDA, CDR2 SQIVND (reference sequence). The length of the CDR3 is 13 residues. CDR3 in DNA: TGTGCCAGTAGTATGGAACCCAACACTGAAGCTTTCTTT. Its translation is CASSMEPNTEAFF.

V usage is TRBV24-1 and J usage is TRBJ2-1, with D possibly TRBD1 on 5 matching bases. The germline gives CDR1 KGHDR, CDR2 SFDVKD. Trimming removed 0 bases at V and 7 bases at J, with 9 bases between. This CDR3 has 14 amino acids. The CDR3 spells CATSDLDSPNEQFF. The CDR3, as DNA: TGTGCCACCAGTGATTTGGACAGTCCTAATGAGCAGTTCTTC.

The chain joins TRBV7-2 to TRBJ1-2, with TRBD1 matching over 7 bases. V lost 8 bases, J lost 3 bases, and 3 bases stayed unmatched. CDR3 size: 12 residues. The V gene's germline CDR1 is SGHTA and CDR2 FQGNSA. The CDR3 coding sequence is TGTGCCAGCGAAGGACAGGACTATGGCTACACCTTC. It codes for CASEGQDYGYTF.

CDR3 sequence (DNA): TGCAGTGCTAGAGAAGCGGGACTAGCGGGAGACGAGCAGTACTTC. Its protein product is CSAREAGLAGDEQYF. The gene calls are TRBV20-1 and TRBJ2-7; 14 nucleotides line up with TRBD2. This CDR3 has 15 amino acids. After removal of 0 bases from V and 5 bases from J, the junction contained 3 bases not matched to a gene. From germline, CDR1 is DFQATT and CDR2 SNEGSKA (reference sequence).

The CDR3 region is CASSFGVIVEQYF. The CDR3 nucleotides read TGTGCCAGCAGTTTCGGGGTGATCGTCGAGCAGTACTTC. V and J are TRBV12-3 or TRBV12-4 and TRBJ2-7; possibly TRBD2 for D (5 bases). The CDR3 consists of 13 residues. Trimming took off 3 bases at V and 6 bases at J, with 12 bases between the two ends.

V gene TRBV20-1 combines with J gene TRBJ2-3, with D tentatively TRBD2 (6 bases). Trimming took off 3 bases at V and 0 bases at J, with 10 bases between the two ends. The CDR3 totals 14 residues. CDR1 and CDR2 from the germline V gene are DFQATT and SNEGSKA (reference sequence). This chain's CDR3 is CSARTRDSTDTQYF. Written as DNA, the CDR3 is TGCAGTGCTAGGACTAGGGATAGCACAGATACGCAGTATTTT.

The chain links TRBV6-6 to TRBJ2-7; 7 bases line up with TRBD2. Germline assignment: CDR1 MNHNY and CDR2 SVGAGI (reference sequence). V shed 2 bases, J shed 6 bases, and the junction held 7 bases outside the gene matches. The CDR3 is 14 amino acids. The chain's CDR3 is CASSYEGREGEQYF. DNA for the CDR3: TGTGCCAGCAGTTACGAAGGCAGGGAGGGCGAGCAGTACTTC.

DNA of the CDR3: TGTGCCAGCAGTTACTCTTCAGGTGGGCAGCCCCAGCATTTT. Its translation is CASSYSSGGQPQHF. V gene TRBV6-5 combines with J gene TRBJ1-5; no clear D. The CDR3 contains 14 residues. Germline CDR1 reads MNHEY; CDR2 reads SVGAGI. Trimming removed 0 bases at V and 7 bases at J, with 10 bases between.

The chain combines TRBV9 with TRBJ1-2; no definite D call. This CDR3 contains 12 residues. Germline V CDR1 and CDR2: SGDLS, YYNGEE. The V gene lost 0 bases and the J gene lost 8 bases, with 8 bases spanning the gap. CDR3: CASSVGVSGYTF. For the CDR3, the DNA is TGTGCCAGCAGCGTAGGTGTATCAGGCTACACCTTC. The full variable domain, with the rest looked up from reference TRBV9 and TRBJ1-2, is DSGVTQTPKHLITATGQRVTLRCSPRSGDLSVYWYQQSLDQGLQFLIQYYNGEERAKGNILERFSAQQFPDLHSELNLSSLELGDSALYFCASSVGVSGYTFGSGTRLTVV.